Listed here are 4 T cell receptor beta chains from one sample, sequenced in a study of T cells in localized non-small cell lung cancer. Profiling relied on immunoSEQ multiplex PCR, and the TCRdb table lists in-frame clones only, not all of them. The profile shows over 45,000 clones, around nine tenths of them singletons. Sequencing was performed on PBMCs, taken before any cancer treatment. Receptor source: a female donor with stage II lung adenocarcinoma.

This sequence joins TRBV9 and TRBJ2-7, with TRBD2 identical over 7 bases. The CDR3 runs to 17 residues. From germline, CDR1 is SGDLS and CDR2 YYNGEE. J gave up 5 bases and V 0 bases, and 14 bases lay outside the gene matches. CDR3 sequence (DNA): TGTGCCAGCAGCGTAGGTATCCTCAAGCGGGGAAAAAACGAGCAGTACTTC. Translated, it gives CASSVGILKRGKNEQYF.

Points on this clone: Other DNA sequences from this sample encode an identical CDR3 as well. CDR3 nucleotides: TGTGCCAGTAGTATTGCTAGCGGGGGCCTCTACGAGCAGTACTTC. Its protein product is CASSIASGGLYEQYF. V usage is TRBV19 and J usage is TRBJ2-7, with 10 nucleotides matching TRBD2. The CDR3 has 15 amino acids. V shed 3 bases and J 3 bases; nucleotides not matched to a gene: 5. The germline V gene encodes CDR1 LNHDA and CDR2 SQIVND (reference sequence). Looking up the rest from reference TRBV19 and TRBJ2-7 gives the full variable domain: DGGITQSPKYLFRKEGQNVTLSCEQNLNHDAMYWYRQDPGQGLRLIYYSQIVNDFQKGDIAEGYSVSREKKESFPLTVTSAQKNPTAFYLCASSIASGGLYEQYFGPGTRLTVT.

J is TRBJ1-1 and V is TRBV30; no definite D call. Germline CDR1 reads GTSNPN; CDR2 reads SVGIG (reference sequence). V was trimmed by 2 bases and J by 0 bases, leaving 13 bases between them. The CDR3 has 15 residues. CDR3 region: CAWSSFRGMNTEAFF. The DNA of the CDR3 is TGTGCCTGGAGTTCATTCCGGGGAATGAACACTGAAGCTTTCTTT.

In nucleotides, the CDR3 is TGTGCCTGGACCGGGACTAGCGGGGGTACCGGGGAGCTGTTTTTT. Residues: CAWTGTSGGTGELFF. This rearrangement joins TRBV30 to TRBJ2-2; 14 bases map to TRBD2. This CDR3 has 15 amino acids. From germline, CDR1 is GTSNPN and CDR2 SVGIG (reference sequence). V gave up 4 bases and J gave up 5 bases; unmatched junction bases: 3. The full variable domain, with the rest looked up from reference TRBV30 and TRBJ2-2, is SQTIHQWPATLVQPVGSPLSLECTVEGTSNPNLYWYRQAAGRGLQLLFYSVGIGQISSEVPQNLSASRPQDRQFILSSKKLLLSDSGFYLCAWTGTSGGTGELFFGEGSRLTVL.